The clone carrying this TCR beta chain was counted a few times. TCRdb reanalysed the RACE reads using MiXCR and keeps one entry per CDR3 protein. The sample includes about 85,000 distinct CDR3 sequences, 7.5% to 9.5% of them seen just once. Trimming stripped 4 bases from V and 7 bases from J, with 13 bases between. Germline loops: CDR1 SGHNT, CDR2 YYREEE (reference sequence). The CDR3 spans 13 residues. This record comes from a study of human T cells and chemical hapten exposure. Time point meaning: pre-sensitization, week 0. Described treatment: therapeutic diphenylcyclopropenone sensitization with weekly scalp DPC. Ahead of applying each patch test, blood was sampled.

The specimen was whole blood, collected in connection with sensitization to the hapten diphenylcyclopropenone (DPC). The clonotype comes from a middle-aged man with alopecia areata. Some clones in this sample may be carry-over from other donors' samples. This rearrangement joins TRBV5-4 to TRBJ2-3, with TRBD2 as a possible D gene (5 bases). This CDR3 reads CASSVDSSYTQYF. The CDR3 DNA reads TGTGCCAGCAGCGTGGACTCCTCCTATACGCAGTATTTT.